Listed below are T cell receptor beta chains from one sample, sequenced in a study of blood T cell repertoires in COVID-19. Only in-frame clones appear in the TCRdb table, and some are missing; sequencing was by immunoSEQ multiplex PCR. The sample lists roughly 150,000 clones; about four fifths were seen once. The sample consisted of peripheral blood. Receptors originate from a woman in her 70s who had recovered from COVID-19. Each CDR3 is given with its conserved first and last residue. A D gene is named only where the DNA matches it firmly. A row's size may be missing; if present it is once, few, many or a size class.

TRBV10-3	TRBJ1-1	-	-	TGTGCCATCAGTGGGGGGGACGGCACTGAAGCTTTCTTT	CAISGGDGTEAFF
TRBV7-3	TRBJ1-1	TRBD1	-	TGTGCCAGCAGGCCACAGGGGGCGGGGACTGAAGCTTTCTTT	CASRPQGAGTEAFF
TRBV5-1	TRBJ1-4	-	-	TGCGCCAGCAGCTTGGGGGGGCTACGGGAAAAACTGTTTTTT	CASSLGGLREKLFF
TRBV4-1	TRBJ2-3	TRBD2	-	TGCGCCAGCAGCCGGACGGGGGGAGTGGGTACGCAGTATTTT	CASSRTGGVGTQYF
TRBV21-1	TRBJ2-7	-	once	TGTGCCAGCAGCCCGGCGGGGGGAGGGGCGGGCGAGCAGTACTTC	CASSPAGGGAGEQYF
TRBV7-9	TRBJ2-1	TRBD2	once	TGTGCCAGCAGCCCTAGCGGGGGGGTCCACAATGAGCAGTTCTTC	CASSPSGGVHNEQFF
TRBV9	TRBJ1-4	TRBD1	-	TGTGCCAGCAGCCCGAGGGGGACAGGGTTCACAACTAATGAAAAACTGTTTTTT	CASSPRGTGFTTNEKLFF
TRBV7-3	TRBJ1-4	-	few	TGTGCCAGCAGCCCAGGGTCCCTTGGGGAAAAACTGTTTTTT	CASSPGSLGEKLFF
TRBV6-5	TRBJ1-2	-	-	TGTGCCAGCAGTTACCTGGGCCAGCCCCTGGGGAGTGGCTACACCTTC	CASSYLGQPLGSGYTF
TRBV20-1	TRBJ1-1	-	-	TGCAGTGCGCGCCACAGGGAGGAAGCTTTCTTT	CSARHREEAFF
TRBV10-3	TRBJ2-7	-	-	TGTGCCATCAGGTTGACAGGCCCTTCCTACGAGCAGTACTTC	CAIRLTGPSYEQYF
TRBV5-4	TRBJ1-4	-	-	TGTGCCAGCAGCTGGGGGGGTGAAAAACTGTTTTTT	CASSWGGEKLFF
TRBV2	TRBJ1-6	-	-	TGTGCCAGCAGTGACCCTAGGCGCGGCGGGAATTCACCCCTCCACTTT	CASSDPRRGGNSPLHF
TRBV28	TRBJ2-5	-	-	TGTGCCAGCAGTTTGAGGGCGAAGCAAGAGACCCAGTACTTC	CASSLRAKQETQYF
TRBV11-3	TRBJ2-3	-	-	TGTGCCAGCAGCTTGGGGGGAGATACGCAGTATTTT	CASSLGGDTQYF
TRBV7-2	TRBJ2-1	TRBD2	-	TGTGCCAGCAGCTTAGAATCGACTAGCGGGATTAGTGAGCAGTTCTTC	CASSLESTSGISEQFF
TRBV12-3/TRBV12-4	TRBJ1-2	TRBD1	-	TGTGCCAGCAGAGGACAGGGTAACTATGGCTACACCTTC	CASRGQGNYGYTF
TRBV7-3	TRBJ2-1	TRBD2	-	TGTGCCAGCAGCTTAGGGTTAGCGGGAGGGCATGAGCAGTTCTTC	CASSLGLAGGHEQFF
TRBV27	TRBJ2-1	-	few	TGTGCCAGCAGGGTGGGAGGCCTCTCCTACAATGAGCAGTTCTTC	CASRVGGLSYNEQFF
TRBV4-2	TRBJ2-5	TRBD2	once	TGTGCCAGCAGGGAAGAAGCGGGAAGGGGTGAGACCCAGTACTTC	CASREEAGRGETQYF
TRBV9	TRBJ1-1	TRBD1	-	TGTGCCAGCAGCGCCGGCACCGGGACAGGGTTTGGTGCTTTCTTT	CASSAGTGTGFGAFF
TRBV5-4	TRBJ2-1	TRBD2	-	TGTGCCAGCAGCGGGGGACTAGCGGGAGGGCAGGTGCAGTTCTTC	CASSGGLAGGQVQFF
TRBV19	TRBJ1-2	-	once	TGTGCCAGTAGGAGGGACAAGGGAATCTATGGCTACACCTTC	CASRRDKGIYGYTF
TRBV30	TRBJ2-3	-	-	TGTGCCTGGATCCCCCTCACAGATACGCAGTATTTT	CAWIPLTDTQYF